These 14 T cell receptor beta chains were all obtained from the same sample, sequenced in a study of cytomegalovirus exposure and HLA in healthy donors (dated by TCRdb to the late 2010s). Receptor libraries were prepared by the immunoSEQ multiplex PCR assay. The multiplex PCR relied on a mix of 60 forward primers for TCR Vbeta segments and 13 reverse primers for TCR Jbeta segments. TCRdb carries this immuneACCESS record with in-frame sequences only. Its versions omit some clonotypes, under half of them owing to an unresolved V gene in the studies checked, with the rest unexplained. The sample table holds under 100,000 clones, of which 63% were seen once. The ten largest clonotypes hold approximately 16% of the sample. What was sequenced was PBMCs. Receptors were obtained from a woman in her thirties or forties in good health and CMV-seropositive.

This clone occurred a few times. The rearrangement uses TRBV7-2 and TRBJ2-2, with 8 bases identical to TRBD1. Trimming took 5 bases from V and 2 from J; bases not matched to a gene: 10. The germline V gene encodes CDR1 SGHTA and CDR2 FQGNSA. The CDR3 is made up of 17 amino acids. CDR3: CASSRVGTGGNTGELFF. The CDR3 nucleotides are TGTGCCAGCAGCCGTGTCGGGACAGGCGGCAACACCGGGGAGCTGTTTTTT. Complete variable domain (other parts from reference TRBV7-2 and TRBJ2-2): GAGVSQSPSNKVTEKGKDVELRCDPISGHTALYWYRQSLGQGLEFLIYFQGNSAPDKSGLPSDRFSAERTGGSVSTLTIQRTQQEDSAVYLCASSRVGTGGNTGELFFGEGSRLTVL.

The chain has TRBV28 and TRBJ2-3, with D tentatively TRBD1 (5 bases). The V and J ends lost 8 bases and 5 bases respectively, with 20 bases between them. This CDR3 contains 15 residues. Germline CDR1 reads MDHEN; CDR2 reads SYDVKM. The CDR3 loop is CASRSSKGRRDTQYF. DNA for the CDR3: TGTGCCAGCCGTAGTAGTAAGGGGCGCAGAGATACGCAGTATTTT.

The CDR3 loop is CASSLGRGGGEAFF. The DNA for the CDR3 is TGTGCCAGCAGCTTGGGGCGAGGGGGCGGGGAAGCTTTCTTT. J is TRBJ1-1 and V is TRBV7-2, with 7 bases matching TRBD1. In germline, CDR1 is SGHTA, CDR2 FQGNSA. This CDR3 has 14 amino acids. With V trimmed by 3 bases and J by 8 bases, 9 bases remained unmatched. Complete variable domain (other parts from reference TRBV7-2 and TRBJ1-1): GAGVSQSPSNKVTEKGKDVELRCDPISGHTALYWYRQSLGQGLEFLIYFQGNSAPDKSGLPSDRFSAERTGGSVSTLTIQRTQQEDSAVYLCASSLGRGGGEAFFGQGTRLTVV.

This chain connects TRBV5-1 to TRBJ2-3, with TRBD1 identical over 12 bases. This CDR3 comprises 18 residues. Germline CDR1 reads SGHRS; CDR2 reads YFSETQ. After removal of 0 bases from V and 2 bases from J, the junction contained 7 bases not matched to a gene. CDR3 in amino acids: CASSLGSGTGGLTDTQYF. Here the CDR3 DNA reads TGCGCCAGCAGCTTGGGATCCGGGACAGGGGGCCTCACAGATACGCAGTATTTT.

The chain recombines TRBV11-2 with TRBJ1-5; D remains ambiguous. Trimming shortened V by 5 bases and J by 1 base, and 12 bases separated the two germline ends. CDR3 length: 15 amino acids. CDR1 and CDR2 from the germline V gene are SGHAT and FQNNGV. CDR3 in amino acids: CASSQGSSSNQPQHF. CDR3 sequence (DNA): TGTGCCAGCAGCCAAGGGTCTAGCAGCAATCAGCCCCAGCATTTT.

The V gene is TRBV6-6, the J gene TRBJ2-7; 9 positions agree with TRBD1. Germline lookup yields CDR1 MNHNY and CDR2 SVGAGI (reference sequence). Germline trimming cut 1 base from V and 0 bases from J; bases unmatched to any gene: 1. The CDR3 is 15 amino acids. This chain's CDR3 is CASSYWDRVSYEQYF. Here the CDR3 DNA reads TGTGCCAGCAGTTACTGGGACAGGGTCTCCTACGAGCAGTACTTC.

This clone was detected a few times. This chain links TRBV5-1 with TRBJ1-4; TRBD1 matches 8 bases. The germline CDR1 and CDR2 sequences are SGHRS and YFSETQ. This CDR3 is built from 16 residues. The junction had 4 bases not matched to a gene; V was cut back by 0 bases and J by 3 bases. Written as DNA, the CDR3 is TGCGCCAGCAGCTTGGCAGGGGGCACGGCTAATGAAAAACTGTTTTTT. Amino acids: CASSLAGGTANEKLFF.

The chain recombines TRBV19 with TRBJ1-5; 8 positions agree with TRBD1. The CDR3 runs to 13 residues. CDR1 LNHDA and CDR2 SQIVND come from the germline V gene (reference sequence). Unmatched junction bases numbered 7, after V lost 8 bases and J lost 7 bases. The CDR3 protein is CASAQGASQPQHF. The CDR3 DNA sequence: TGTGCCAGTGCCCAGGGGGCCAGCCAGCCCCAGCATTTT.

This clone appeared many times. J is TRBJ1-5 and V is TRBV5-8, with D perhaps TRBD1 (6 bases). Germline V gene sequence: CDR1 SGHTS, CDR2 YDEGEE. CDR3 length equals 15 residues. Trimming left V 1 base short and J 6 bases short, with 14 bases between. This CDR3 reads CASSLLGQGRQPQHF. The CDR3, as DNA: TGTGCCAGCAGCTTGTTAGGGCAGGGGCGTCAGCCCCAGCATTTT. Full variable domain (outside the CDR3, taken from reference TRBV5-8 and TRBJ1-5): EAGVTQSPTHLIKTRGQQATLRCSPISGHTSVYWYQQALGLGLQFLLWYDEGEERNRGNFPPRFSGRQFPNYSSELNVNALELEDSALYLCASSLLGQGRQPQHFGDGTRLSIL.

The J gene is TRBJ2-1, the V gene TRBV13; D not certain. V shed 1 base and J shed 9 bases, with 10 bases lying between them. CDR1 and CDR2 from the germline V gene are PRHDT and FYEKMQ (reference sequence). This CDR3 is 13 amino acids long. The CDR3 nucleotides read TGTGCCAGCAGCTTAGAGGTAGCAAGTGAGCAGTTCTTC. Protein: CASSLEVASEQFF.

This clone occurred a few times. This chain links TRBV28 with TRBJ1-5; possible D gene TRBD1, 6 bases. CDR1 and CDR2 (germline): MDHEN, SYDVKM. This CDR3 has 16 residues. Trimming took off 6 bases at V and 3 bases at J, with 18 bases between the two ends. The CDR3 bases are TGTGCCAGCAGGTCCCAGGGGACCGGTGACAATCAGCCCCAGCATTTT. It specifies CASRSQGTGDNQPQHF.

As DNA, the CDR3 is TGTGCCAGCAGTGCCGTTGGGGGGGTCCCGGGACAGGGGTCCTACAATGAGCAGTTCTTC. It translates to CASSAVGGVPGQGSYNEQFF. V is TRBV6-1 and J is TRBJ2-1, with TRBD1 matching 10 bases. Germline CDR1 and CDR2: MNHNS and SASEGT. J gave up 1 base and V 4 bases, and 16 bases lay outside the gene matches. The CDR3 contains 20 residues.

V and J are TRBV5-4 and TRBJ2-3; 13 bases are a match to TRBD2. Losses at the gene ends were 4 bases for V and 0 bases for J; bases not matched to a gene: 8. CDR3 length: 18 residues. The germline V gene has CDR1 SGHNT and CDR2 YYREEE (reference sequence). In nucleotides, the CDR3 is TGTGCCAGCAGCATCGGACTAGCGGGAGACTCTAGCACAGATACGCAGTATTTT. It translates to CASSIGLAGDSSTDTQYF.

The chain recombines TRBV10-3 with TRBJ1-5; 7 bases are a match to TRBD1. The germline V gene has CDR1 ENHRY and CDR2 SYGVKD. This CDR3 contains 15 residues. Trimming cost V 2 bases and J 3 bases; bases outside gene matches: 4. The CDR3 sequence is CAISEAGQPNQPQHF. The CDR3 DNA reads TGTGCCATCAGTGAGGCGGGACAGCCCAATCAGCCCCAGCATTTT.